What follows are 10 T cell receptor beta chains derived from one specimen sequenced in a study of blood T cell repertoires in COVID-19. Clones were read by immunoSEQ multiplex PCR, and TCRdb kept only the in-frame ones, dropping some. The sample has tens of thousands of clones, around 87% seen once. Sequencing was performed on peripheral blood. The receptors here all came from a human donor in a cohort sampled during active COVID-19. The donor label of this sample is uncertain.

V is TRBV29-1 and J is TRBJ2-3; 7 nucleotides align to TRBD2. Germline CDR1 is SQVTM and CDR2 is ANQGSEA. Trimming took 3 bases from V and 0 from J; bases not matched to a gene: 3. This CDR3 spans 14 amino acids. DNA of the CDR3: TGCAGCGTTGAGGGGCGGGGGAGCACAGATACGCAGTATTTT. This encodes CSVEGRGSTDTQYF.

Of note for this clone: This CDR3 is missing its conserved last phenylalanine or tryptophan, likely due to a read error. Because the CDR3's place on the DNA is in doubt, the DNA is left out and the CDR3 is given as listed by TCRdb. The chain recombines TRBV27 with TRBJ1-2; the DNA was not compared with TRBD1, the D call given in the table. The CDR3 spans 13 amino acids, including both terminal residues. Germline CDR1 MNHEY, CDR2 SMNVEV (reference sequence). The CDR3 spells CASSLESTPGQGA.

The chain uses TRBV11-3 and TRBJ1-5; 7 bases align to TRBD1. This CDR3 has 17 residues. The V segment lost 1 base and the J segment 0 bases; nucleotides outside the gene matches: 6. The germline gives CDR1 SGHNT, CDR2 YENEEA. Written as DNA, the CDR3 is TGTGCCAGCAGCTTAGGGACGGACAGGTATAGCAATCAGCCCCAGCATTTT. Translated, it gives CASSLGTDRYSNQPQHF.

This clone has just a few counts. This sequence joins TRBV2 and TRBJ2-1, with a tentative D call TRBD1 (5 bases). CDR1 and CDR2 (germline): SNHLY, FYNNEI. Deletions cut 3 bases from V and 12 bases from J, with 12 bases between. The CDR3 is made up of 12 amino acids. The CDR3 DNA is TGTGCCAGCAGTGAGCTAGGCAGGGTGCAGTTCTTC. Its protein is CASSELGRVQFF.

This chain links TRBV10-3 with TRBJ2-7; tentative D call: TRBD2 (6 bases). V lost 0 bases to trimming and J lost 3 bases, with 6 bases between them. This CDR3 is built from 13 residues. Germline V gene sequence: CDR1 ENHRY, CDR2 SYGVKD. In DNA, the CDR3 is TGTGCCATCAGTGAGTCGGGAGGCTACGAGCAGTACTTC. It yields the protein CAISESGGYEQYF.

J is TRBJ2-7 and V is TRBV30; no firm D call. In germline, CDR1 is GTSNPN, CDR2 SVGIG (reference sequence). V lost 5 bases and J lost 2, with 10 bases in between. The CDR3 extends over 12 amino acids. CDR3: CAWSLTAYEQYF. The DNA for the CDR3 is TGTGCCTGGTCCCTAACGGCCTACGAGCAGTACTTC.

The chain combines TRBV20-1 with TRBJ2-1; TRBD2 matches at 12 bases. This CDR3 has 13 residues. V was clipped by 5 bases and J by 10 bases; unmatched bases: 6. The V gene's germline CDR1 is DFQATT and CDR2 SNEGSKA (reference sequence). CDR3 sequence: CSARGTSGPEQFF. In nucleotides, the CDR3 is TGCAGTGCTCGTGGGACTAGCGGGCCGGAGCAGTTCTTC.

J is TRBJ2-7 and V is TRBV21-1; the D call TRBD2 from the table was never checked on the DNA. TRBV21-1 represents a pseudogene. This CDR3 spans 12 amino acids. CDR3 DNA sequence: TGTGCCAGCAGCCTGAAGGGCGGGGAGCAGTACTTC. Encoded protein: CASSLKGGEQYF.

This clone turned up a few times. The chain has TRBV2 and TRBJ1-2, with D unclear. Germline V lookup: CDR1 SNHLY, CDR2 FYNNEI. The length of the CDR3 is 14 residues. The ends were cut back, 5 bases at V and 5 bases at J, with 15 bases in the middle. The CDR3 DNA is TGTGCCAGCAGTCCCGTAAGTTCCGGGTATGGCTACACCTTC. It encodes CASSPVSSGYGYTF. Drawing the rest from reference TRBV2 and TRBJ1-2, the complete variable domain is EPEVTQTPSHQVTQMGQEVILRCVPISNHLYFYWYRQILGQKVEFLVSFYNNEISEKSEIFDDQFSVERPDGSNFTLKIRSTKLEDSAMYFCASSPVSSGYGYTFGSGTRLTVV.

This chain connects TRBV11-3 to TRBJ2-7, with 8 nucleotides matching TRBD1. The CDR3 is 17 residues long. V lost 2 bases to trimming and J lost 1 base; unmatched junction nucleotides: 10. CDR1 is SGHNT, CDR2 YENEEA, per germline. CDR3: CASSLTTPGQASYEQYF. CDR3 in DNA: TGTGCCAGCAGCTTAACCACCCCGGGACAGGCATCCTACGAGCAGTACTTC.